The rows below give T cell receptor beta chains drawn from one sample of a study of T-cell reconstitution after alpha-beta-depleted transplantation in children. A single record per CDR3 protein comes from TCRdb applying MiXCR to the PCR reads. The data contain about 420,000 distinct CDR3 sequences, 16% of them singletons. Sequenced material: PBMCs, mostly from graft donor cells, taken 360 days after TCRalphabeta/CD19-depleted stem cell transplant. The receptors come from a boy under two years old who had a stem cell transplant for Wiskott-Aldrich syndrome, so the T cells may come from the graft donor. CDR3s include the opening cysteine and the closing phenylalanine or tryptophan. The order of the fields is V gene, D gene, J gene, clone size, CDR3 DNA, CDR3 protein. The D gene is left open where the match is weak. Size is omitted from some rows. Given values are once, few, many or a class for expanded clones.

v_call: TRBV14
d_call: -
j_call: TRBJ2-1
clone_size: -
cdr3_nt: TGTGCCAGCAGCCAAGACAGCACTTACAATGAGCAGTTCTTC
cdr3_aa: CASSQDSTYNEQFF

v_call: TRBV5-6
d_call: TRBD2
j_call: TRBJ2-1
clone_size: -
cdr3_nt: TGTGCCAGCACCGTTATAGGACTAGTGTTTTACAATGAGCAGTTCTTC
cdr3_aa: CASTVIGLVFYNEQFF

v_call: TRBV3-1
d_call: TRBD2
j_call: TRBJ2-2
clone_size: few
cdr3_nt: TGTGCCAGCAGCCAGGGACTAGAGAACACCGGGGAGCTGTTTTTT
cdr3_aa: CASSQGLENTGELFF

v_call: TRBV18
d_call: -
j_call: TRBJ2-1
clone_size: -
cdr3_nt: TGTGCCAGCTCACCCCCACCCCGAAGCTCCTACAATGAGCAGTTCTTC
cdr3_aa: CASSPPPRSSYNEQFF

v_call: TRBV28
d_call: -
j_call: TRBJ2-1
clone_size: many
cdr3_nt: TGTGCCAGCAGTTTGAGGGTGGGACCCTACAATGAGCAGTTCTTC
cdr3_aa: CASSLRVGPYNEQFF

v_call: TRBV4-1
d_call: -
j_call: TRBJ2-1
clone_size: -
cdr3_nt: TGCGCCAGCAGCCTATTATGGACAGTTTTCGATGAGCAGTTCTTC
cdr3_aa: CASSLLWTVFDEQFF

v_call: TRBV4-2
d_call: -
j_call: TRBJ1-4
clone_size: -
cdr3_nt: TGTGCCAGCAGCCCGCAGGTCGATGAAAAACTGTTTTTT
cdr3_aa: CASSPQVDEKLFF

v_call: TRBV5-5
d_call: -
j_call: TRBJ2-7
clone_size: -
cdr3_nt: TGTGCCAGCAACCTGAGACTGGGAGACTCCTACGAGCAGTACTTC
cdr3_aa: CASNLRLGDSYEQYF

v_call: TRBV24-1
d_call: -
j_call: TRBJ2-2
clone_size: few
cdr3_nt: TGTGCCACCAGTGATTGGGACTCCACCGGGGAGCTGTTTTTT
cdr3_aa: CATSDWDSTGELFF

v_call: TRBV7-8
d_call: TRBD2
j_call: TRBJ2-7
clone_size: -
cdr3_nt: TGTGCCAGCAGCCAAAGACTAGCGGGGAGCTCCTACGAGCAGTACTTC
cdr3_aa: CASSQRLAGSSYEQYF

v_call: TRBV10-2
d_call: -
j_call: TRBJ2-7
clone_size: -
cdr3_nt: TGCGCCAGCAGTGTGTGGAAGGAGTACGAGCAGTACTTC
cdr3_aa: CASSVWKEYEQYF

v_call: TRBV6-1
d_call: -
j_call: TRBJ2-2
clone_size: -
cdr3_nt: TGTGCCAGCAGTCGAAGGGGGTCCGGGGAGCTGTTTTTT
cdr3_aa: CASSRRGSGELFF

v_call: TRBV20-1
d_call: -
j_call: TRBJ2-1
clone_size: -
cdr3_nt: TGCAGTGCTAGACCTCCCCCTAAAGGCTTTCGGAATGAGCAGTTCTTC
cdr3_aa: CSARPPPKGFRNEQFF

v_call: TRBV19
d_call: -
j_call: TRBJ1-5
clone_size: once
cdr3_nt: TGTGCCAGTAAAAGTAGTGGGGGATTTAATCGGCCCCAGCATTTT
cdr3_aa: CASKSSGGFNRPQHF

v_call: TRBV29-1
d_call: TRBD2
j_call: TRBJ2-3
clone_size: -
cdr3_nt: TGCAGCGTTGGAAGGACTAGTACAGATACGCAGTATTTT
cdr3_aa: CSVGRTSTDTQYF

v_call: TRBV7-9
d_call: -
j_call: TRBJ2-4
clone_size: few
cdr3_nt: TGTGCCAGCAGCCCTCAATTGGGGGGACTAGCCAAAAACATTCAGTACTTC
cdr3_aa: CASSPQLGGLAKNIQYF

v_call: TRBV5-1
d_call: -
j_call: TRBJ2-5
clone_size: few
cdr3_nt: TGCGCCAGCAGCTTCCAGTCAATCCAGACCCAGTACTTC
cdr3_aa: CASSFQSIQTQYF

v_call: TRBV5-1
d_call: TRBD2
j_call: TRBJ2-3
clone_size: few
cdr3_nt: TGCGCCAGCAGCTTGGGCTTTACATGGTCCGGGACTAGCGGGGGGAGAGGAGATACGCAGTATTTT
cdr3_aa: CASSLGFTWSGTSGGRGDTQYF

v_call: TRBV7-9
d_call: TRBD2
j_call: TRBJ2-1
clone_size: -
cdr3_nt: TGTGCCAGCAGCTTAAGGCGACTAGCGGGAGTTGATGAGCAGTTCTTC
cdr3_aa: CASSLRRLAGVDEQFF

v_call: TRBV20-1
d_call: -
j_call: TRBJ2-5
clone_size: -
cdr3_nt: TGCAGTGCTAGAGGGGGAGTTTGGGAGACCCAGTACTTC
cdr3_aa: CSARGGVWETQYF

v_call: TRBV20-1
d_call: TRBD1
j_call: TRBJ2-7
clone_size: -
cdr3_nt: TGCAGTGCTTCGCAGGGGGTCTACGAGCAGTACTTC
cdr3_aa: CSASQGVYEQYF

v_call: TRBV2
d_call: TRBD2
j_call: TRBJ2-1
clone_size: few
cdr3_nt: TGTGCCAGCAGTGAAACTAGCGGGAGCGATGAGCAGTTCTTC
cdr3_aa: CASSETSGSDEQFF

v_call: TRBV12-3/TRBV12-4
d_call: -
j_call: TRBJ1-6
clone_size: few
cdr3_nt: TGTGCCAGCAGTCGACAGCGCCTTAATAATTCACCCCTCCACTTT
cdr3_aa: CASSRQRLNNSPLHF

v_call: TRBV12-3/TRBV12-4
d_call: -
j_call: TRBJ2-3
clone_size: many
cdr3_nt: TGTGCCAGCAGTTCGTCAGGGGAAGATACGCAGTATTTT
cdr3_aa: CASSSSGEDTQYF

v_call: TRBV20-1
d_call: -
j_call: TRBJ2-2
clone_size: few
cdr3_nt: TGCAGTGCTAGATTCAGGGGCACCGGGGAGCTGTTTTTT
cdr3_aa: CSARFRGTGELFF

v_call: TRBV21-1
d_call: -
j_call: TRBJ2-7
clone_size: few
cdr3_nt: TGTGCCAGCAGCAAGGGGTGTCGGGGGGAAGGCGAGCAGTACTTC
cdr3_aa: CASSKGCRGEGEQYF

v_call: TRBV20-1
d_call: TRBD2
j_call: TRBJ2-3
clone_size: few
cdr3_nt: TGCAGTGCTAGCCCCTTAGCGGGTTCCCACACAGATACGCAGTATTTT
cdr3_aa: CSASPLAGSHTDTQYF

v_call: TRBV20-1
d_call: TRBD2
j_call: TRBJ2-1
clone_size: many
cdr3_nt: TGCAGTGCTAGTACTAGCGGGGCCTACAATGAGCAGTTCTTC
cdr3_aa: CSASTSGAYNEQFF

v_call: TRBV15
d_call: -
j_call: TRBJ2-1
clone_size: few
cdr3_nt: TGTGCCACCAGCCTAAAGACTTCCCCCTACAATGAGCAGTTCTTC
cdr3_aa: CATSLKTSPYNEQFF

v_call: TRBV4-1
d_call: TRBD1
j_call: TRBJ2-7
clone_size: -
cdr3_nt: TGCGCCAGCAGCCATAATGACAGGGACTACGAGCAGTACTTC
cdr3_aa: CASSHNDRDYEQYF

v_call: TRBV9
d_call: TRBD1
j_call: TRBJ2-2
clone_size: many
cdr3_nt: TGTGCCAGCAGCGTAACCTCTACAGGGGCTGGGACCGGGGAGCTGTTTTTT
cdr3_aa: CASSVTSTGAGTGELFF

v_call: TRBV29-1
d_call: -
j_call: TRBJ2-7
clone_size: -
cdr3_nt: TGCAGCGTTACAGGACCAGCCTACGAGCAGTACTTC
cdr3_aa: CSVTGPAYEQYF

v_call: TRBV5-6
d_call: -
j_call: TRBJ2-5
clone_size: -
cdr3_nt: TGTGCCATCATGGATCGCGACGGGGAAGAGACCCAGTACTTC
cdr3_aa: CAIMDRDGEETQYF

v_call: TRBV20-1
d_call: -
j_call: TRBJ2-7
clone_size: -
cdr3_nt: TGCAGTGCTGGCGGACTGTTACCCTACGAGCAGTACTTC
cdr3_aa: CSAGGLLPYEQYF

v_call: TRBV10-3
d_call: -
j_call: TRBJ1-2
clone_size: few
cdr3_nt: TGTGCCATCAGTGACTCAGGCGTCTATGGCTACACCTTC
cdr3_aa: CAISDSGVYGYTF

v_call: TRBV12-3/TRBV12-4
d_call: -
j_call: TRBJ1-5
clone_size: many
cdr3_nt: TGTGCCAGCAGTTTCTGGGGGCAACCTGGGTATCAGCCCCAGCATTTT
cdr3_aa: CASSFWGQPGYQPQHF

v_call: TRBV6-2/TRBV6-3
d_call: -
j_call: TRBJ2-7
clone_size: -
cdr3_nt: TGTGCCAGCAGTTACGACTTTAGGAGAAGCTCCTACGAGCAGTACTTC
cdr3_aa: CASSYDFRRSSYEQYF

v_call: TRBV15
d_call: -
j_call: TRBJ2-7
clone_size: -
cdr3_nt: TGTGCCACCAGCAGAGTGCGACTTTACACTTCCTACGAGCAGTACTTC
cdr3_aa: CATSRVRLYTSYEQYF

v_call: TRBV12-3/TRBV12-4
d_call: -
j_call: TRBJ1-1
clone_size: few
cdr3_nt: TGTGCCAGCAGTCTATTTGGGATGAACACTGAAGCTTTCTTT
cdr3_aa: CASSLFGMNTEAFF

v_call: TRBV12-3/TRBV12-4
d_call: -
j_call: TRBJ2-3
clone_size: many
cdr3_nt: TGTGCCAGCAGCCGGAGGACGGGGGGCACAGATACGCAGTATTTT
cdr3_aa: CASSRRTGGTDTQYF

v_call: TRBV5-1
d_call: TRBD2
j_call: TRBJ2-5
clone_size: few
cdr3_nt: TGCGCCAGCAGCCCATTTCCGGGAGGGGCTCAAGAGACCCAGTACTTC
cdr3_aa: CASSPFPGGAQETQYF

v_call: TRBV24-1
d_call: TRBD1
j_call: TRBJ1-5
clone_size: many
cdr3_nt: TGTGCCACCGGACAGGGCGCGGATCAGCCCCAGCATTTT
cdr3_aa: CATGQGADQPQHF

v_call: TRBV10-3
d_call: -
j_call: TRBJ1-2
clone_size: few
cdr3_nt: TGTGCCATCAGGTCAGGGACTGCTGATGGCTACACCTTC
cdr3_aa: CAIRSGTADGYTF

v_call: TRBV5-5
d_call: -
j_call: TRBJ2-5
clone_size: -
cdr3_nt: TGTGCCAGCAGCTTGGGTCGGAGAGAGACCCAGTACTTC
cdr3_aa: CASSLGRRETQYF

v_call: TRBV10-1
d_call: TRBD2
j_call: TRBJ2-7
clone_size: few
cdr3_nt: TGCGCCAGCAGTGAGTCACAAGGACCGGGACTAGGGACCTACGAGCAGTACTTC
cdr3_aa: CASSESQGPGLGTYEQYF

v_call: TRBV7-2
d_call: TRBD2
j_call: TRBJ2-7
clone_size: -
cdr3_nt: TGTGCCAGCAGCTTATTTGAGGCGGGAGGAGTTGAAGAGCAGTACTTC
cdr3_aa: CASSLFEAGGVEEQYF

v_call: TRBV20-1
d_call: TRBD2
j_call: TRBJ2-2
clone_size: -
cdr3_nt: TGCAGTGCCGAGGGGCAGCGGGGGAGCACCGGGGAGCTGTTTTTT
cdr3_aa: CSAEGQRGSTGELFF

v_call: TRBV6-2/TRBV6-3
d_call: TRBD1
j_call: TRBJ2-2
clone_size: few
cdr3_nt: TGTGCCAGCACTGCTGTGGACAGGGGGGCCGGGGAGCTGTTTTTT
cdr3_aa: CASTAVDRGAGELFF

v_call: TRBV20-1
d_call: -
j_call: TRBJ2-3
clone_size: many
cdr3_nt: TGCAGTGCTAGAATCACAGATACGCAGTATTTT
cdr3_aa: CSARITDTQYF

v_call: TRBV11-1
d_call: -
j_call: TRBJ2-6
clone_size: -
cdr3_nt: TGTGCCAGCAGCTCCAGGGGAGAGGTGACTCTCTCTGGGGCCAACGTCCTGACTTTC
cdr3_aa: CASSSRGEVTLSGANVLTF

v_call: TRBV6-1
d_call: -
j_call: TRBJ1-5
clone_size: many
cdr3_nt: TGTGCCAGCAGTGAACTTGGGGGAAGCAATCAGCCCCAGCATTTT
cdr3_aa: CASSELGGSNQPQHF

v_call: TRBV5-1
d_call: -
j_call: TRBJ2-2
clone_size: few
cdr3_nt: TGCGCCAGCAGCTTCCCTACTAGACCCGGGGAGCTGTTTTTT
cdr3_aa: CASSFPTRPGELFF

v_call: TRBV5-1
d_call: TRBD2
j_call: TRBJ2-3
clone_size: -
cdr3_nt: TGCGCCAGCAGCTTTCGGCCTAGCGGGGGACTCACAGATACGCAGTATTTT
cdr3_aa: CASSFRPSGGLTDTQYF

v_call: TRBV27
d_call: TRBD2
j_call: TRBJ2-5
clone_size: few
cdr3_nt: TGTGCCAGCAGTTCCCTAGCGGTAGAGACCCAGTACTTC
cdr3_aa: CASSSLAVETQYF

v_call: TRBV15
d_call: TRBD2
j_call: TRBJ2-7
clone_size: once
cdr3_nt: TGTGCCACCAGCAGAGATGGGGGGGATTGGACCTACGAGCAGTACTTC
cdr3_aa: CATSRDGGDWTYEQYF